This T cell receptor (beta chain) was sequenced during a study of blood T cell repertoires in COVID-19. This clone came up a few times. V dropped 0 bases and J dropped 8; count of bases not matched to a gene: 3. In germline, CDR1 is ENHRY, CDR2 SYGVKD. This CDR3 is 13 amino acids long. How the authors handled the data: Estimation of nucleated cell counts relied on the amplification of reference gene primers. The data were produced by immunoSEQ multiplex PCR, yet TCRdb's version contains in-frame clones alone and is incomplete. Clone size and the V and J calls come from that table; the DNA yielded D and trimming. The repertoire consists of around 57,000 clones, with roughly 87% occurring once and the leading ten covering about 20%.

Sequenced material: peripheral blood. This chain links TRBV10-3 with TRBJ1-1; TRBD1 aligns across 7 bases. This clonotype originated in a woman aged 55 to 70 with acute or convalescent COVID-19. The CDR3: CAISESGGLEAFF. The CDR3 nucleotides read TGTGCCATCAGTGAGTCAGGGGGCCTCGAAGCTTTCTTT.